The present TCR beta chain was sequenced within a study of control samples from healthy donors and cancer patients (TCRdb year 2020). V loses 4 bases of germline sequence and J loses 5 bases, and the interval between the two ends is 10 bases. From the germline V gene (reference sequence), CDR1 is SGHKS and CDR2 is YYEKEE. There are 12 amino acids in the CDR3, from cysteine to phenylalanine inclusive. Only the CDR3 part of the read is kept: 36 bases, read in frame from the first base. The method behind the library was the immunoSEQ multiplex PCR assay. The immuneACCESS repertoire file appears here via TCRdb, limited to in-frame rearrangements. These files lack a portion of the clones; in checked studies, under half of the deficit traces to unresolved V genes, and the cause of the others is not known. The sample yields around 100,000 clones; about 86% were counted once. The top ten hold roughly an eighth of the sample.

This clone has a single count. Its antigen is still unknown. Base qualities are not recorded, but no much larger clone differs from it by a single base. This receptor was obtained from a man between 25 and 39 years old in good health. The V and J segments used are TRBV5-5 and TRBJ2-7, with the identity of the D gene unclear. Sequenced sample: blood. The CDR3 has the sequence CASSAVFNEQYF. The nucleotides read TGTGCCAGCAGCGCGGTGTTTAACGAGCAGTACTTC.